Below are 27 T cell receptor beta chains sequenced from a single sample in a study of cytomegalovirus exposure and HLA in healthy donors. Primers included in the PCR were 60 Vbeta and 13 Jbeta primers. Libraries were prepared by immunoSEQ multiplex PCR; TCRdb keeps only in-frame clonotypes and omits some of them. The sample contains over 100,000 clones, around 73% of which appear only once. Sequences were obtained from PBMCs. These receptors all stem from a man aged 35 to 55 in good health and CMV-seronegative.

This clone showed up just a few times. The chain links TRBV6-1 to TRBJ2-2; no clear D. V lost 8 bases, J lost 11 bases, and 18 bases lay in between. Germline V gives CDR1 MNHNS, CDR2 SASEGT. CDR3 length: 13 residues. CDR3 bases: TGTGCCAGCTCACTCACAGAATTAGGAGAGCTGTTTTTT. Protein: CASSLTELGELFF.

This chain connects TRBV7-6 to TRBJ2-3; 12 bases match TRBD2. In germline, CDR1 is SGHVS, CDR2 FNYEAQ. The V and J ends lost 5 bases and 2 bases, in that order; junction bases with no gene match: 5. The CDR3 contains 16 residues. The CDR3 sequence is CASSIGLAGPTDTQYF. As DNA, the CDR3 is TGTGCCAGCAGCATCGGACTAGCGGGGCCCACAGATACGCAGTATTTT.

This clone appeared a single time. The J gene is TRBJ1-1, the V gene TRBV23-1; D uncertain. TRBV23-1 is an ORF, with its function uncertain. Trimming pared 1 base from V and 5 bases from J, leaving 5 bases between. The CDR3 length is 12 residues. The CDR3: CASSQFVTEAFF. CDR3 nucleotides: TGCGCCAGCAGTCAATTTGTAACTGAAGCTTTCTTT.

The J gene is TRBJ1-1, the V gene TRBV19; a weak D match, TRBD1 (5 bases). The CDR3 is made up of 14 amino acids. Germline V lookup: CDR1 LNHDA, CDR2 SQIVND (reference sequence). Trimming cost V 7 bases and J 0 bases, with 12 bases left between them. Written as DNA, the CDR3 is TGTGCCAGTACCGCGGGGACTCTGAACACTGAAGCTTTCTTT. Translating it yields CASTAGTLNTEAFF.

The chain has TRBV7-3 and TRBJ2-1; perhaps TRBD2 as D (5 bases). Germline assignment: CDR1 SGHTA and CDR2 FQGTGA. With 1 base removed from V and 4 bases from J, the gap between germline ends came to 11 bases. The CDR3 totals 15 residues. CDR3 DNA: TGTGCCAGCAGCTTAAGGCGGGCGGCTTACAATGAGCAGTTCTTC. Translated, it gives CASSLRRAAYNEQFF.

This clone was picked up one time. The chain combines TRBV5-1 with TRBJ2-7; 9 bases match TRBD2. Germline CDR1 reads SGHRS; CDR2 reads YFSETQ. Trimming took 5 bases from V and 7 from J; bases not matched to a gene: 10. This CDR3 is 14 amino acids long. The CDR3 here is CASRGASGTWEQYF. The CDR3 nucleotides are TGCGCCAGCAGGGGGGCTAGCGGGACCTGGGAGCAGTACTTC.

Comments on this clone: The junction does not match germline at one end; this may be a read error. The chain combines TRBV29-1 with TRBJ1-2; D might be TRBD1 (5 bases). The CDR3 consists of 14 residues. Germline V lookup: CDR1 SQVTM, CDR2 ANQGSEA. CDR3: CSVETTDLNYGYPF. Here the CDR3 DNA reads TGCAGCGTTGAGACGACAGACCTTAACTATGGCTACCCCTTC.

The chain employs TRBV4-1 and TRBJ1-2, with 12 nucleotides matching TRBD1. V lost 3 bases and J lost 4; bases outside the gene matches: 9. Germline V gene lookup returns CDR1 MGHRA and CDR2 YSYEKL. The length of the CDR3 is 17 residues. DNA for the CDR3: TGCGCCAGCAGCCAGACCGGGACAGGGGGCGGTTCCTATGGCTACACCTTC. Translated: CASSQTGTGGGSYGYTF.

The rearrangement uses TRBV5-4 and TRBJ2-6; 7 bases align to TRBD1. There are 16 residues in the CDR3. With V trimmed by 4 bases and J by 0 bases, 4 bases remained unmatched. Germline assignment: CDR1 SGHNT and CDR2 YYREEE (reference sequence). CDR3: CASSKGQFSGANVLTF. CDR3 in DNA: TGTGCCAGCAGCAAGGGACAGTTCTCTGGGGCCAACGTCCTGACTTTC.

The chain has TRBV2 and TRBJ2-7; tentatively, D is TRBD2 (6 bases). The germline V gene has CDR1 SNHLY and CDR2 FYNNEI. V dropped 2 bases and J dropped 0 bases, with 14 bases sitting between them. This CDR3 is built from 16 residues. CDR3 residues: CASSELAGGSSYEQYF. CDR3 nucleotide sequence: TGTGCCAGCAGTGAACTGGCCGGGGGTAGCTCCTACGAGCAGTACTTC.

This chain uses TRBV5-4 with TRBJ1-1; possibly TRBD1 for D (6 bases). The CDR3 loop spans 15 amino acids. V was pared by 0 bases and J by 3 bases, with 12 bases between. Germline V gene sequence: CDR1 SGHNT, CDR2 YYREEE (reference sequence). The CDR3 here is CASSLDVGAYTEAFF. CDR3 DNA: TGTGCCAGCAGCTTGGATGTGGGGGCTTACACTGAAGCTTTCTTT.

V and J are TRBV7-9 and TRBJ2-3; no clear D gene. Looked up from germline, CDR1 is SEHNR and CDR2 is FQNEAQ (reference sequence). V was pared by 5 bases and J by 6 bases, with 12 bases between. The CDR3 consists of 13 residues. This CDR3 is CASSRVVLDTQYF. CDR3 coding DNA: TGTGCCAGCAGCCGTGTTGTATTGGATACGCAGTATTTT.

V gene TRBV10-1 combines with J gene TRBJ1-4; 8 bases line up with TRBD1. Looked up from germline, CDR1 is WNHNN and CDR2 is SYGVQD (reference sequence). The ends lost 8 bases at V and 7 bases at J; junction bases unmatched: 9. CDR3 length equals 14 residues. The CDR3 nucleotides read TGCGCCAGCGGAAGAGACAGGGGAGGTGAAAAACTGTTTTTT. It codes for CASGRDRGGEKLFF.

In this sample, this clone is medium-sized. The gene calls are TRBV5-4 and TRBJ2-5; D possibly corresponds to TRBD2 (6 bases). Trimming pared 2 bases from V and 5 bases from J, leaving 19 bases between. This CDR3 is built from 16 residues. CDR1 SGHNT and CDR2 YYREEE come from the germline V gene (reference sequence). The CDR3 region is CASSFFGAGRRETQYF. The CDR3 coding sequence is TGTGCCAGCAGCTTTTTTGGGGCAGGGAGGCGGGAGACCCAGTACTTC.

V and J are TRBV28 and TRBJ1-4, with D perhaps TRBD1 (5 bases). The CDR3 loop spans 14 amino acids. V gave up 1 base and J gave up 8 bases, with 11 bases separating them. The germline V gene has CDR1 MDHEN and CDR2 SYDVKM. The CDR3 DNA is TGTGCCAGCAGTTTATCAGGGTCCGGAGAAAAACTGTTTTTT. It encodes CASSLSGSGEKLFF.

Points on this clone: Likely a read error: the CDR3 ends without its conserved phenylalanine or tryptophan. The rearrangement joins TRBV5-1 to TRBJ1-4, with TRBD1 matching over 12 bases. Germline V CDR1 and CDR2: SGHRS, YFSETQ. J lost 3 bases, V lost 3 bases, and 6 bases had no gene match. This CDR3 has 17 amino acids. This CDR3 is CASSWRGQGAANEKLFL. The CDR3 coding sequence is TGCGCCAGCAGCTGGAGGGGACAGGGGGCAGCTAATGAAAAACTGTTTTTG.

In nucleotides, the CDR3 is TGCGCCAGCAGCTTGGGTACACACAACCAAGAGACCCAGTACTTC. Amino acid sequence: CASSLGTHNQETQYF. This chain uses TRBV5-1 with TRBJ2-5, with D unclear. Germline V CDR1 and CDR2: SGHRS, YFSETQ. V lost 0 bases and J lost 0, with 9 bases in between. There are 15 residues in the CDR3.

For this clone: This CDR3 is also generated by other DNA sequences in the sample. CDR3 sequence (DNA): TGTGCCAGCAGTTTAGGACAGGGGTATAGACAGCCCCAGCATTTT. Amino acids: CASSLGQGYRQPQHF. The gene calls are TRBV28 and TRBJ1-5, with TRBD1 identical over 9 bases. V lost 2 bases to trimming and J lost 7 bases; unmatched junction nucleotides: 6. The germline CDR1 and CDR2 sequences are MDHEN and SYDVKM. The CDR3 has 15 amino acids.

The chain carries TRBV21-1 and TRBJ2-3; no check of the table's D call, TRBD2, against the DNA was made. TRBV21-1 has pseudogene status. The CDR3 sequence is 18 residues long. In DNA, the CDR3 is TGTGCCAGCAGCAAAGTAGCGGGGGGGCCCAATTATACAGATACGCAGTATTTT. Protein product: CASSKVAGGPNYTDTQYF.

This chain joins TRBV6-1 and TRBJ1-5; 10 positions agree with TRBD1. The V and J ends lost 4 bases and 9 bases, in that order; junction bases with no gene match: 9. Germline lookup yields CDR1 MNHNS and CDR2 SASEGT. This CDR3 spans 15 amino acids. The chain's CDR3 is CASSGRQGAMGPQHF. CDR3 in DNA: TGTGCCAGCAGTGGCAGACAGGGGGCTATGGGGCCCCAGCATTTT.

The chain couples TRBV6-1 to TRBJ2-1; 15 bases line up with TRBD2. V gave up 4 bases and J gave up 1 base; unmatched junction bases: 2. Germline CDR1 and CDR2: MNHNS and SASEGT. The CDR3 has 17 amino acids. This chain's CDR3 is CASSGTSGGASYNEQFF. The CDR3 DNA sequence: TGTGCCAGCAGTGGGACTAGCGGGGGGGCTTCCTACAATGAGCAGTTCTTC.

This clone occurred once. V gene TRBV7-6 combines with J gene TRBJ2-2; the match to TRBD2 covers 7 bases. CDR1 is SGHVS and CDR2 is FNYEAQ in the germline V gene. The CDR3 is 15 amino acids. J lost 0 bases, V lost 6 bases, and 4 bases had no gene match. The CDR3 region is CASRSGTTNTGELFF. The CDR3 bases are TGTGCCAGCAGGTCGGGGACTACGAACACCGGGGAGCTGTTTTTT. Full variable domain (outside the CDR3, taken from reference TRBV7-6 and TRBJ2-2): GAGVSQSPRYKVTKRGQDVALRCDPISGHVSLYWYRQALGQGPEFLTYFNYEAQQDKSGLPNDRFSAERPEGSISTLTIQRTEQRDSAMYRCASRSGTTNTGELFFGEGSRLTVL.

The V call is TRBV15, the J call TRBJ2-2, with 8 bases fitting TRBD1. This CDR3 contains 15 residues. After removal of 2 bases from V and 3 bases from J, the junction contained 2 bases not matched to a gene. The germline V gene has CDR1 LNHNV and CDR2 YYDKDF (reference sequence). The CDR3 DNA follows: TGTGCCACCAGCAGACAGGGGGCTTACACCGGGGAGCTGTTTTTT. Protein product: CATSRQGAYTGELFF.

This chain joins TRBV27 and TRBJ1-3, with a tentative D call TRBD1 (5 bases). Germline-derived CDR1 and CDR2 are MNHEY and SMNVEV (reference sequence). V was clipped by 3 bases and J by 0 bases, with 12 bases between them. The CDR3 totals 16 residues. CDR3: CASSFGRTNSGNTIYF. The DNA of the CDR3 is TGTGCCAGCAGTTTCGGTAGGACAAACTCTGGAAACACCATATATTTT.

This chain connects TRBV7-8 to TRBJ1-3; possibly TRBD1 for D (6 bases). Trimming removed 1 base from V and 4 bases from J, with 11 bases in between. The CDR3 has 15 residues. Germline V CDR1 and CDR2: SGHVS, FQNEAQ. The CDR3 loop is CASSLEADSGNTIYF. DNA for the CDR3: TGTGCCAGCAGCTTAGAAGCGGACAGCGGAAACACCATATATTTT.

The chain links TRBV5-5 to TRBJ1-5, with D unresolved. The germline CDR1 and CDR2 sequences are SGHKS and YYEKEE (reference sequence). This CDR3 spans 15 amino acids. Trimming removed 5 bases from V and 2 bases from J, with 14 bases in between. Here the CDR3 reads CASRPYPSGNQPQHF. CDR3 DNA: TGTGCCAGCAGACCCTACCCCAGCGGCAATCAGCCCCAGCATTTT.

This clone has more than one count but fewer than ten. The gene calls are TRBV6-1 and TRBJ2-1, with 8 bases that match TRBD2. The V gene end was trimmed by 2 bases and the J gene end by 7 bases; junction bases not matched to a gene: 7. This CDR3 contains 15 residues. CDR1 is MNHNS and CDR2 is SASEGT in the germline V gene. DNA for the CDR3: TGTGCCAGCAGTGAATGGGCGGGGGGTATGAATGAGCAGTTCTTC. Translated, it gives CASSEWAGGMNEQFF.